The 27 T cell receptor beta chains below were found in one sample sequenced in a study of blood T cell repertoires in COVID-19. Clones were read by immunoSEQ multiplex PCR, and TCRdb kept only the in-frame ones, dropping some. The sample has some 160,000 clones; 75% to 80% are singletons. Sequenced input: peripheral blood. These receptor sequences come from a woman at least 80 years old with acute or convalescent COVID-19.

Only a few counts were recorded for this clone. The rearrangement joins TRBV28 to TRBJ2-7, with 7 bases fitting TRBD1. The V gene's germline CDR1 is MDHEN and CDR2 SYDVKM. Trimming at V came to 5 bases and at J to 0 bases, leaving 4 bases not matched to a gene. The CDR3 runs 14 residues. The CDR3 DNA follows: TGTGCCAGCAGTGTTAGGGGGCCCTCCTACGAGCAGTACTTC. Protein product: CASSVRGPSYEQYF.

In DNA form, the CDR3 reads TGTGCCAGCAGCTTGGTGGGGGACTCCTATGGCTACACCTTC. This translates into CASSLVGDSYGYTF. The chain employs TRBV7-2 and TRBJ1-2; TRBD1 might be the D (5 bases). CDR3 size: 14 residues. CDR1 and CDR2 from the germline V gene are SGHTA and FQGNSA. V lost 3 bases to trimming and J lost 4 bases, with 12 bases between them.

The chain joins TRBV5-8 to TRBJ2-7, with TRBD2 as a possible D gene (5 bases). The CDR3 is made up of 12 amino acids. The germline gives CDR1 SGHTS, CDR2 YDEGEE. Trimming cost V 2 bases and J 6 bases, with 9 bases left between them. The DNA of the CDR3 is TGTGCCAGCAGCTTAACACGGGGCGAGCAGTACTTC. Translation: CASSLTRGEQYF.

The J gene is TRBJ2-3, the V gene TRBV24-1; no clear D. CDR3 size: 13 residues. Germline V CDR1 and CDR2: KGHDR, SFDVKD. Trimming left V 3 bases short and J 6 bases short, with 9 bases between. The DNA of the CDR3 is TGTGCCACCAGTGATGATCCTAGGGATACGCAGTATTTT. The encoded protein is CATSDDPRDTQYF.

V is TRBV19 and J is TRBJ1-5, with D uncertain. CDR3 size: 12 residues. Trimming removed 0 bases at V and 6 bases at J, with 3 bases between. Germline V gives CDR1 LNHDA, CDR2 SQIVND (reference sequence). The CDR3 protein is CASSIEAQPQHF. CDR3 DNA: TGTGCCAGTAGTATAGAGGCTCAGCCCCAGCATTTT. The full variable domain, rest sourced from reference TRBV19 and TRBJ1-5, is DGGITQSPKYLFRKEGQNVTLSCEQNLNHDAMYWYRQDPGQGLRLIYYSQIVNDFQKGDIAEGYSVSREKKESFPLTVTSAQKNPTAFYLCASSIEAQPQHFGDGTRLSIL.

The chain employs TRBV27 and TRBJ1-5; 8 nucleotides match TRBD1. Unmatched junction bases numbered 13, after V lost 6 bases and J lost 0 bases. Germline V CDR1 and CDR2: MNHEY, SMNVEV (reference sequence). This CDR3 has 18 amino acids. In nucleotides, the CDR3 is TGTGCCAGCAGCCCTTATGGACAGGGAGTCTATAGCAATCAGCCCCAGCATTTT. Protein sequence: CASSPYGQGVYSNQPQHF.

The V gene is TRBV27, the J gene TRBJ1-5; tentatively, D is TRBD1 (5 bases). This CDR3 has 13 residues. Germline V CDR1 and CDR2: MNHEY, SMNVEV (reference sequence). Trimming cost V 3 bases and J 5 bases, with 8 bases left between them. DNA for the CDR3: TGTGCCAGCAGTTTCAGCAGGGATCAGCCCCAGCATTTT. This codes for CASSFSRDQPQHF.

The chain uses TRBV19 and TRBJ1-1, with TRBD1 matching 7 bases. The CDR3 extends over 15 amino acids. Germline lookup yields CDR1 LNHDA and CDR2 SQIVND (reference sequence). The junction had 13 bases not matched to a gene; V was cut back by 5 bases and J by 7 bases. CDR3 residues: CASSSIRTGYNEAFF. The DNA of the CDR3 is TGTGCCAGTAGTTCTATCCGGACAGGCTACAATGAAGCTTTCTTT.

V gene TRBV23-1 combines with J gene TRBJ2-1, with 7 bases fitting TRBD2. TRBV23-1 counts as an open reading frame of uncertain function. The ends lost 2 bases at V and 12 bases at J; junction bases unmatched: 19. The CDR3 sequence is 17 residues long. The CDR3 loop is CASSQPRESVAGEGQFF. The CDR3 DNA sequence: TGCGCCAGCAGTCAACCCCGGGAGAGTGTGGCGGGAGAAGGGCAGTTCTTC.

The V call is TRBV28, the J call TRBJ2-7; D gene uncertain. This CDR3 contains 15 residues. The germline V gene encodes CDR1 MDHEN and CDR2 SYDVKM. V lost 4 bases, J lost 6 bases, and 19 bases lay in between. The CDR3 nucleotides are TGTGCCAGCAGTTCGTACAGTGCCAACTCCATCGAGCAGTACTTC. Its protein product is CASSSYSANSIEQYF.

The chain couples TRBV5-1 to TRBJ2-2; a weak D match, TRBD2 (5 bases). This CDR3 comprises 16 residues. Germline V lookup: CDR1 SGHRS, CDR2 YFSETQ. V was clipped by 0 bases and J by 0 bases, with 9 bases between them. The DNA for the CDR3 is TGCGCCAGCAGCTTGGCGGGGTCCGCGAACACCGGGGAGCTGTTTTTT. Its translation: CASSLAGSANTGELFF.

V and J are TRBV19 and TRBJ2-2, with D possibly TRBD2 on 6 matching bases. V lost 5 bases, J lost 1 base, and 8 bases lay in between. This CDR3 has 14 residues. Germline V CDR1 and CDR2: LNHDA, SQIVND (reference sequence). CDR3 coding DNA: TGTGCCAGTAGTTCCGGGGGGAACACCGGGGAGCTGTTTTTT. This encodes CASSSGGNTGELFF.

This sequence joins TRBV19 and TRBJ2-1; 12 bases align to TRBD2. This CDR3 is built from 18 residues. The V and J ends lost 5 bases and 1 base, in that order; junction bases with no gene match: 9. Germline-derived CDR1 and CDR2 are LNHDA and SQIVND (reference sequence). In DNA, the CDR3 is TGTGCCAGTAGTGGTGCTAGCGGGGGGGCGCTGTCCTACAATGAGCAGTTCTTC. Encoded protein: CASSGASGGALSYNEQFF.

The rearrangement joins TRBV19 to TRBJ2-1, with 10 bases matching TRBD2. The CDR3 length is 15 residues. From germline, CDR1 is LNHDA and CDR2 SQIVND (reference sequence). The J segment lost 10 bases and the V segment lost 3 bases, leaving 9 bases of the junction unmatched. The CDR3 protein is CASSIISGGAGEQFF. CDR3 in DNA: TGTGCCAGTAGTATTATCAGCGGGGGGGCAGGGGAGCAGTTCTTC. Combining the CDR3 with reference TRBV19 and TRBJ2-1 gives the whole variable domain DGGITQSPKYLFRKEGQNVTLSCEQNLNHDAMYWYRQDPGQGLRLIYYSQIVNDFQKGDIAEGYSVSREKKESFPLTVTSAQKNPTAFYLCASSIISGGAGEQFFGPGTRLTVL.

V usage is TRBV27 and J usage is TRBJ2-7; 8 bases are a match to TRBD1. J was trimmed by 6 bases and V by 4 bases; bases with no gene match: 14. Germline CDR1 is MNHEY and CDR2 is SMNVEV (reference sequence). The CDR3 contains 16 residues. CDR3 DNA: TGTGCCAGCAGTTCTCAAACAACCGGGACAGGCGTCGAGCAGTACTTC. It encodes CASSSQTTGTGVEQYF.

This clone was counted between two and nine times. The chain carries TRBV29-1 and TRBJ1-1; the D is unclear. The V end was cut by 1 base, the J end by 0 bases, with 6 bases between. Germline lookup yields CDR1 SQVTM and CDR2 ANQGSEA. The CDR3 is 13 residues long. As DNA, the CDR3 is TGCAGCGTTGAAGGTCAGATGAACACTGAAGCTTTCTTT. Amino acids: CSVEGQMNTEAFF.

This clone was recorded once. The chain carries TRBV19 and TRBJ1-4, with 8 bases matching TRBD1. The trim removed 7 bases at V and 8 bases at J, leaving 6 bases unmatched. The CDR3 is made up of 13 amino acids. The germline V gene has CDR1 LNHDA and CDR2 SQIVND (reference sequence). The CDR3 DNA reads TGTGCCAGTAATGACAGGGGAAGAGAAAAACTGTTTTTT. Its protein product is CASNDRGREKLFF. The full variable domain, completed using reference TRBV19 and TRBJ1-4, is DGGITQSPKYLFRKEGQNVTLSCEQNLNHDAMYWYRQDPGQGLRLIYYSQIVNDFQKGDIAEGYSVSREKKESFPLTVTSAQKNPTAFYLCASNDRGREKLFFGSGTQLSVL.

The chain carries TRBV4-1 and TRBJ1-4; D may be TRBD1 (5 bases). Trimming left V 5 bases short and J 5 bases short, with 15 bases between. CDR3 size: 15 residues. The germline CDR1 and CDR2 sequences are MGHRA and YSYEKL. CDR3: CASSARDLGNEKLFF. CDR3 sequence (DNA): TGCGCCAGCAGCGCGCGGGACTTAGGGAATGAAAAACTGTTTTTT.

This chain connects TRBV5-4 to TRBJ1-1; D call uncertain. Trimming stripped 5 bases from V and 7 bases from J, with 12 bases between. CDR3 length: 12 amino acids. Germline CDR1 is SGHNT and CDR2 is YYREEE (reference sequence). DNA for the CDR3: TGTGCCAGCAGGCCCGTAGAGGGTGAAGCTTTCTTT. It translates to CASRPVEGEAFF.

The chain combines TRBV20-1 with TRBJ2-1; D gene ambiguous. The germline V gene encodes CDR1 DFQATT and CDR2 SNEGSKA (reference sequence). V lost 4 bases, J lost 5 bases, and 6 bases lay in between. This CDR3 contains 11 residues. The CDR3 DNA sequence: TGCAGTGCTACCGACAACAATGAGCAGTTCTTC. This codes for CSATDNNEQFF.

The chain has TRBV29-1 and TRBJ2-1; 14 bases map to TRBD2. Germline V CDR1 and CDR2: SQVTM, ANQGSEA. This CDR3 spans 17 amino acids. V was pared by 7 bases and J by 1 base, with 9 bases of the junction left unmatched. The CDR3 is CSGGGTSGSHSYNEQFF. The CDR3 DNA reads TGCAGCGGGGGAGGGACTAGCGGGAGTCATTCCTACAATGAGCAGTTCTTC.

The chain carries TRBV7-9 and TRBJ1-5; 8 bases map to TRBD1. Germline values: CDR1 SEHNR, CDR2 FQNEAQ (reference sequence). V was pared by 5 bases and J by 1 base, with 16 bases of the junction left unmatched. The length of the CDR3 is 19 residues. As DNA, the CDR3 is TGTGCCAGCAGCCCCCTGGAGGGCAGGGGGCTGACCAGCAATCAGCCCCAGCATTTT. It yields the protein CASSPLEGRGLTSNQPQHF. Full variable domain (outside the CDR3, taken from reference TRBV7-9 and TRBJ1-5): DTGVSQNPRHKITKRGQNVTFRCDPISEHNRLYWYRQTLGQGPEFLTYFQNEAQLEKSRLLSDRFSAERPKGSFSTLEIQRTEQGDSAMYLCASSPLEGRGLTSNQPQHFGDGTRLSIL.

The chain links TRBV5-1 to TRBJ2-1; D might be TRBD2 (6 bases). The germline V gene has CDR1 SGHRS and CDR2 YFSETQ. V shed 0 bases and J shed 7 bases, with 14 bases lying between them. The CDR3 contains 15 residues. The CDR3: CASSLGGVPSNEQFF. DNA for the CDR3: TGCGCCAGCAGCTTGGGCGGGGTCCCTTCTAATGAGCAGTTCTTC.

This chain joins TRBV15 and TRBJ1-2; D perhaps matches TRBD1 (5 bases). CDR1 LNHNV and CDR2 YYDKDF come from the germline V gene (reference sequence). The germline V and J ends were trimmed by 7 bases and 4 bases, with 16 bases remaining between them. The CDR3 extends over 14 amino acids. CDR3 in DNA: TGTGCCACCACCTCACAGGTAGGTGGCTATGGCTACACCTTC. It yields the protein CATTSQVGGYGYTF. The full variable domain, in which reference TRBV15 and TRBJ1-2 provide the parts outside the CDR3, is DAMVIQNPRYQVTQFGKPVTLSCSQTLNHNVMYWYQQKSSQAPKLLFHYYDKDFNNEADTPDNFQSRRPNTSFCFLDIRSPGLGDTAMYLCATTSQVGGYGYTFGSGTRLTVV.

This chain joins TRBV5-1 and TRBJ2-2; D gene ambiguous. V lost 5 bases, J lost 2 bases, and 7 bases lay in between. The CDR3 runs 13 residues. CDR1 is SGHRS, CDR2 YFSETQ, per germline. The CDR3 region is CASSLINTGELFF. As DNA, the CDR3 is TGCGCCAGCAGTCTTATTAACACCGGGGAGCTGTTTTTT.

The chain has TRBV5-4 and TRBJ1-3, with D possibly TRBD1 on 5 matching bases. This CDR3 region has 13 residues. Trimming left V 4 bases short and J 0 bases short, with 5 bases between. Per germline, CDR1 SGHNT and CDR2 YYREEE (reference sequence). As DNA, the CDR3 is TGTGCCAGCAGCGACAGCTCTGGAAACACCATATATTTT. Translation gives CASSDSSGNTIYF.

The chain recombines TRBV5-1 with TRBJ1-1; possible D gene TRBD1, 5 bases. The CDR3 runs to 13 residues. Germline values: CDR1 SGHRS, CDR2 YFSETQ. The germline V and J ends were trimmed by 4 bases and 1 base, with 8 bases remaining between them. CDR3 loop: CASSNTGNTEAFF. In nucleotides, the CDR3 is TGCGCCAGCAGCAATACAGGGAACACTGAAGCTTTCTTT.